The 28 T cell receptor beta chains in this list originate from one sample, sequenced in a study of identical twins. TCRdb passed the 5' RACE reads through MiXCR, listing each CDR3 protein once. The sample lists some 500,000 distinct CDR3 sequences, 9.6% occurring once. The same sample was also used in a study of yellow fever vaccine responses in identical twins.

What was sequenced was PBMCs. The receptor source for this set is a woman in her late teens or twenties in good health.

In this sample, this clonotype turned up many times. V usage is TRBV29-1 and J usage is TRBJ2-2; 7 bases fit TRBD1. V trimming: 6 bases; J trimming: 3 bases; junction bases outside the gene matches: 10. The CDR3 is made up of 15 amino acids. Germline loops: CDR1 SQVTM, CDR2 ANQGSEA. This CDR3 reads CSVTTGTQYTGELFF. CDR3 DNA: TGCAGCGTGACGACAGGGACACAGTACACCGGGGAGCTGTTTTTT.

This clonotype was observed a few times. The V call is TRBV12-3 or TRBV12-4, the J call TRBJ1-6, with D possibly TRBD1 on 5 matching bases. Trimming pared 2 bases from V and 14 bases from J, leaving 13 bases between. This CDR3 is 13 amino acids long. CDR3 nucleotides: TGTGCCAGCAGTTTAACGGGGCGACTGGCCCTCCACTTT. It specifies CASSLTGRLALHF.

The rearrangement links TRBV12-3 or TRBV12-4 to TRBJ2-2; 12 bases are shared with TRBD2. There are 17 residues in the CDR3. The CDR3 spells CTLCRTSGVSNTGELFF. The CDR3 coding sequence is TGTACCCTCTGTCGGACTAGCGGGGTTTCGAACACCGGGGAGCTGTTTTTT.

Details on this clonotype: A clone one base away is much larger, so this may be a read error. The chain links TRBV12-3 or TRBV12-4 to TRBJ2-4, with D possibly TRBD1 on 5 matching bases. This CDR3 is built from 15 residues. The CDR3 protein is CASSPRGPRGNIQHF. The CDR3 DNA reads as TGTGCCAGCAGCCCCCGAGGCCCAAGGGGAAACATTCAGCACTTC.

This clonotype was seen more than once but under ten times. The rearrangement uses TRBV10-1 and TRBJ2-3, with 8 bases fitting TRBD2. The CDR3 runs to 16 residues. Trimming removed 0 bases from V and 3 bases from J; junction bases left unmatched: 5. From germline, CDR1 is WNHNN and CDR2 SYGVQD (reference sequence). The CDR3 DNA sequence: TGCGCCAGCAGTGAGTCTTTGGCGGGAGGAACAGATACGCAGTATTTT. Translated, it gives CASSESLAGGTDTQYF.

This clonotype was counted a few times. V usage is TRBV29-1 and J usage is TRBJ2-3; D uncertain. The CDR3 runs to 12 residues. Trimming pared 3 bases from V and 2 bases from J, leaving 6 bases between. Germline lookup yields CDR1 SQVTM and CDR2 ANQGSEA. CDR3: CSVDTHTDTQYF. The CDR3 coding sequence is TGCAGCGTTGATACACACACAGATACGCAGTATTTT.

This clonotype was counted ten times or more. The chain carries TRBV6-5 and TRBJ2-5, with a tentative D call TRBD1 (6 bases). Germline V CDR1 and CDR2: MNHEY, SVGAGI. Trimming removed 4 bases from V and 0 bases from J, with 15 bases in between. CDR3 length equals 16 residues. The CDR3 protein is CASSSYRESYQETQYF. In DNA, the CDR3 is TGTGCCAGCAGTTCTTACAGGGAGTCGTACCAAGAGACCCAGTACTTC.

With regard to this clonotype: An end of the junction differs from the germline gene, which may be a read error. V and J are TRBV5-4 and TRBJ2-5; D is possibly TRBD2 (5 bases). Germline-derived CDR1 and CDR2 are SGHNT and YYREEE (reference sequence). The CDR3 is 17 residues long. The CDR3 protein is CASSLAGSSSQQGTQYF. CDR3 coding DNA: TGTGCCAGCAGCTTGGCAGGATCCTCTAGCCAGCAAGGGACCCAGTACTTC.

This clonotype was seen a few times. The chain carries TRBV7-9 and TRBJ1-6; tentatively, D is TRBD1 (6 bases). The V end lost 2 bases, the J end lost 10 bases, and 9 bases lay between the germline ends. Germline V gives CDR1 SEHNR, CDR2 FQNEAQ (reference sequence). There are 13 residues in the CDR3. The CDR3 sequence is CASSLRQESPLHF. In nucleotides, the CDR3 is TGTGCCAGCAGCTTAAGACAGGAGTCACCCCTCCACTTT.

This clonotype has ten or more counts. The chain has TRBV4-3 and TRBJ2-7, with D possibly being TRBD2 (5 bases). Trimming cost V 0 bases and J 0 bases, with 9 bases left between them. From germline, CDR1 is LGHNA and CDR2 YSLEER. This CDR3 has 15 amino acids. The CDR3: CASSQDRGTSYEQYF. In nucleotides, the CDR3 is TGCGCCAGCAGCCAAGATCGGGGAACCTCCTACGAGCAGTACTTC.

This clonotype was seen repeatedly, ten times or more. The rearrangement uses TRBV12-3 or TRBV12-4 and TRBJ1-6, with a weak D call TRBD1 (5 bases). CDR3 length equals 14 residues. V was pared by 2 bases and J by 7 bases, with 9 bases between. The CDR3 DNA sequence: TGTGCCAGCAGTTTAAACAGGAACAATTCACCCCTCCACTTT. This codes for CASSLNRNNSPLHF.

In this sample, this clonotype turned up many times. The V gene is TRBV12-3 or TRBV12-4, the J gene TRBJ2-1; D not certain. Deletions cut 8 bases from V and 6 bases from J, with 17 bases between. The CDR3 covers 14 residues. The chain's CDR3 is CASGLGQTGNEQFF. As DNA, the CDR3 is TGTGCCAGCGGCTTGGGTCAGACGGGCAATGAGCAGTTCTTC.

This clonotype has at least ten counts. The V and J genes are TRBV28 and TRBJ1-1; no clear D. Germline-derived CDR1 and CDR2 are MDHEN and SYDVKM. V lost 4 bases and J lost 1, with 22 bases in between. The CDR3 extends over 18 amino acids. CDR3 in amino acids: CASSSIPPGRAKNTEAFF. The CDR3, as DNA: TGTGCCAGCAGTTCCATCCCCCCGGGGAGAGCCAAGAACACTGAAGCTTTCTTT.

The sample holds a few counts of this clonotype. V is TRBV5-5 and J is TRBJ2-2; D remains unclear. CDR3 length: 16 residues. V was clipped by 4 bases and J by 1 base, with 14 bases between them. Germline CDR1 and CDR2: SGHKS and YYEKEE (reference sequence). The CDR3 nucleotides read TGTGCCAGCAGCCCCGAAGGGAAAGGGAACACCGGGGAGCTGTTTTTT. This translates into CASSPEGKGNTGELFF.

The sample holds a few counts of this clonotype. The rearrangement links TRBV15 to TRBJ2-5; the D is unclear. V lost 0 bases and J 2 bases, leaving 10 bases between the germline ends. This CDR3 spans 15 amino acids. CDR1 and CDR2 from the germline V gene are LNHNV and YYDKDF (reference sequence). CDR3 loop: CATSRDGAPQETQYF. CDR3 nucleotide sequence: TGTGCCACCAGCAGAGACGGAGCGCCACAAGAGACCCAGTACTTC. The entire variable domain, with the rest obtained from reference TRBV15 and TRBJ2-5, is as follows: DAMVIQNPRYQVTQFGKPVTLSCSQTLNHNVMYWYQQKSSQAPKLLFHYYDKDFNNEADTPDNFQSRRPNTSFCFLDIRSPGLGDTAMYLCATSRDGAPQETQYFGPGTRLLVL.

This clonotype was seen a handful of times. The chain joins TRBV27 to TRBJ2-2, with 9 nucleotides matching TRBD2. Germline V gene data show CDR1 as MNHEY and CDR2 as SMNVEV (reference sequence). CDR3 length: 17 amino acids. The V and J ends lost 0 bases and 5 bases, in that order; junction bases with no gene match: 7. The CDR3 DNA reads as TGTGCCAGCAGTTTATCGACGGCGGGGGGGCGGACCGGGGAGCTGTTTTTT. Amino acids: CASSLSTAGGRTGELFF.

This sequence joins TRBV5-1 and TRBJ1-1; maybe TRBD1 (5 bases). The CDR3 spans 15 residues. Germline CDR1 SGHRS, CDR2 YFSETQ. V was trimmed by 1 base and J by 1 base, leaving 11 bases between them. CDR3 residues: CASSLTPRENTEAFF. CDR3 nucleotide sequence: TGCGCCAGCAGCTTGACTCCCAGGGAGAACACTGAAGCTTTCTTT. The whole variable domain, remainder taken from reference TRBV5-1 and TRBJ1-1, is KAGVTQTPRYLIKTRGQQVTLSCSPISGHRSVSWYQQTPGQGLQFLFEYFSETQRNKGNFPGRFSGRQFSNSRSEMNVSTLELGDSALYLCASSLTPRENTEAFFGQGTRLTVV.

This clonotype was recorded a few times. CDR3 amino acids: CASSGLALYYEQYF. The CDR3 DNA reads TGTGCCAGCAGCGGACTAGCGCTCTACTACGAGCAGTACTTC. The chain recombines TRBV6-1 with TRBJ2-7, with 9 nucleotides matching TRBD2. Germline V CDR1 and CDR2: MNHNS, SASEGT. The V and J ends lost 6 bases and 3 bases, in that order; junction bases with no gene match: 6. The CDR3 contains 14 residues.

This clonotype was seen a handful of times. CDR3 bases: TGCCACGCCGGCAGCGGACTCTACAATGAGCAGTTCTTC. It is translated as CHAGSGLYNEQFF. The chain carries TRBV20-1 and TRBJ2-1, with a possible D match to TRBD2 (5 bases). The CDR3 runs to 13 residues. Germline V CDR1 and CDR2: DFQATT, SNEGSKA (reference sequence).

This clonotype has a handful of counts. The chain employs TRBV7-6 and TRBJ2-4; 9 nucleotides align to TRBD1. In germline, CDR1 is SGHVS, CDR2 FNYEAQ. V trimming: 4 bases; J trimming: 10 bases; junction bases outside the gene matches: 8. This CDR3 region has 14 residues. The CDR3 region has the DNA TGTGCCAGCAGCTCCTGGGGACAGGGAGGTATTCAGTACTTC. Encoded protein: CASSSWGQGGIQYF. Full variable domain (remainder filled in from reference TRBV7-6 and TRBJ2-4): GAGVSQSPRYKVTKRGQDVALRCDPISGHVSLYWYRQALGQGPEFLTYFNYEAQQDKSGLPNDRFSAERPEGSISTLTIQRTEQRDSAMYRCASSSWGQGGIQYFGAGTRLSVL.

The rearrangement uses TRBV20-1 and TRBJ2-3; TRBD2 matches at 12 bases. Germline-derived CDR1 and CDR2 are DFQATT and SNEGSKA (reference sequence). The CDR3 runs 17 residues. With 4 bases clipped from V and 3 bases from J, the junction kept 11 bases outside the gene matches. CDR3 DNA: TGCAGTGCTAACCACCCGACTAGCGGGAGTTGGACAGATACGCAGTATTTT. Amino acid sequence: CSANHPTSGSWTDTQYF.

This sequence joins TRBV6-1 and TRBJ2-7, with D perhaps given as TRBD1 or TRBD2 (5 bases each). This CDR3 is built from 17 residues. The V gene lost 0 bases and the J gene lost 11 bases, with 26 bases spanning the gap. Germline V gene sequence: CDR1 MNHNS, CDR2 SASEGT. CDR3 nucleotides: TGTGCCAGCAGTGAAGCGGAGAGGGGCCCTGGCCTCTCCCAGGAGTACTTC. Encoded protein: CASSEAERGPGLSQEYF.

V gene TRBV29-1 combines with J gene TRBJ1-4, with D possibly being TRBD1 (6 bases). The V gene's germline CDR1 is SQVTM and CDR2 ANQGSEA. V was shortened by 3 bases and J by 6 bases, with 8 bases between the two germline ends. The CDR3 has 12 amino acids. This CDR3 is CSVDGGDEKLFF. The CDR3 nucleotides read TGCAGCGTTGACGGGGGCGATGAAAAACTGTTTTTT.

The chain carries TRBV6-5 and TRBJ2-3, with TRBD2 matching 14 bases. The CDR3 length is 17 residues. Germline lookup yields CDR1 MNHEY and CDR2 SVGAGI. The V and J ends lost 2 bases and 1 base, in that order; junction bases with no gene match: 2. The CDR3 is CASSYTGLAGGTDTQYF. Here the CDR3 DNA reads TGTGCCAGCAGTTACACGGGACTAGCGGGGGGCACAGATACGCAGTATTTT.

This chain connects TRBV21-1 to TRBJ2-5. TRBV21-1 has pseudogene status. CDR3 length: 15 residues. CDR3: CASSKGADLQETQYF. CDR3 bases: TGTGCCAGCAGCAAAGGAGCTGATTTACAAGAGACCCAGTACTTC.

This clonotype was seen at least ten times. This chain's CDR3 is CASSQRDPRSPLHF. DNA of the CDR3: TGTGCCAGCAGTCAACGGGATCCAAGATCACCCCTCCACTTT. The gene calls are TRBV12-3 or TRBV12-4 and TRBJ1-6; D ambiguous. The CDR3 is made up of 14 amino acids. V was shortened by 5 bases and J by 10 bases, with 15 bases between the two germline ends.

This clonotype showed up many times. The rearrangement uses TRBV7-2 and TRBJ2-7; unclear D gene. Germline CDR1 reads SGHTA; CDR2 reads FQGNSA. The CDR3 totals 13 residues. The V gene lost 1 base and the J gene lost 6 bases, with 10 bases spanning the gap. CDR3 amino acids: CASSLVAGREQYF. The CDR3 bases are TGTGCCAGCAGCTTAGTCGCAGGACGCGAGCAGTACTTC.

This clonotype was counted a few times. This chain connects TRBV5-1 to TRBJ1-1; TRBD1 matches 7 bases. V lost 0 bases to trimming and J lost 1 base; unmatched junction nucleotides: 3. The length of the CDR3 is 15 residues. From germline, CDR1 is SGHRS and CDR2 YFSETQ. This CDR3 is CASSLDAGGNTEAFF. The CDR3 coding sequence is TGCGCCAGCAGCTTGGATGCAGGGGGGAACACTGAAGCTTTCTTT.